These 27 T cell receptor beta chains came from one sample sequenced in a study of blood T cell repertoires in COVID-19. Produced via immunoSEQ multiplex PCR; TCRdb's table is partial and in-frame only. The sample carries tens of thousands of clones, 85% to 90% recorded once. Sequencing was carried out using peripheral blood. These receptors originate from a woman aged 55-69 years with active COVID-19.

The V gene is TRBV5-1, the J gene TRBJ1-6, with D perhaps matching TRBD1 (5 bases). Trimming cost V 0 bases and J 9 bases, with 13 bases left between them. The CDR3 is 15 amino acids. The germline CDR1 and CDR2 sequences are SGHRS and YFSETQ. In DNA form, the CDR3 reads TGCGCCAGCAGCTTGGACGCGGGGACCGGTTCACCCCTCCACTTT. Amino acid sequence: CASSLDAGTGSPLHF.

The rearrangement links TRBV7-9 to TRBJ2-7, with 9 nucleotides matching TRBD1. From germline, CDR1 is SEHNR and CDR2 FQNEAQ (reference sequence). The CDR3 runs 15 residues. The J segment lost 4 bases and the V segment lost 6 bases, leaving 10 bases of the junction unmatched. The CDR3 reads CASSLETGGSYEQYF. The CDR3 region has the DNA TGTGCCAGCAGTTTGGAGACAGGGGGTAGTTACGAGCAGTACTTC.

The V gene is TRBV15, the J gene TRBJ2-6, with 7 nucleotides matching TRBD1. The CDR3 contains 16 residues. From germline, CDR1 is LNHNV and CDR2 YYDKDF (reference sequence). J gave up 0 bases and V 5 bases, and 4 bases lay outside the gene matches. The CDR3 region has the DNA TGTGCCACCAGCCCAACAGGGGACTCTGGGGCCAACGTCCTGACTTTC. Protein: CATSPTGDSGANVLTF. Full variable domain (missing parts from reference TRBV15 and TRBJ2-6): DAMVIQNPRYQVTQFGKPVTLSCSQTLNHNVMYWYQQKSSQAPKLLFHYYDKDFNNEADTPDNFQSRRPNTSFCFLDIRSPGLGDTAMYLCATSPTGDSGANVLTFGAGSRLTVL.

V usage is TRBV7-9 and J usage is TRBJ2-2; 8 bases line up with TRBD2. V trimming: 2 bases; J trimming: 3 bases; junction bases outside the gene matches: 8. Germline lookup yields CDR1 SEHNR and CDR2 FQNEAQ (reference sequence). The CDR3 is 17 residues long. CDR3 loop: CASSLYLAGGYTGELFF. DNA of the CDR3: TGTGCCAGCAGCTTATACCTAGCGGGCGGGTACACCGGGGAGCTGTTTTTT.

This rearrangement joins TRBV29-1 to TRBJ2-7; 10 nucleotides line up with TRBD1. The CDR3 loop spans 14 amino acids. Trimming at V came to 6 bases and at J to 5 bases, leaving 10 bases not matched to a gene. Germline CDR1 is SQVTM and CDR2 is ANQGSEA. This CDR3 reads CSVTGTGASHEQYF. CDR3 nucleotide sequence: TGCAGCGTAACCGGGACAGGGGCATCCCACGAGCAGTACTTC.

The J gene is TRBJ2-7, the V gene TRBV11-2; TRBD2 matches 7 bases. The germline gives CDR1 SGHAT, CDR2 FQNNGV. V trimming: 1 base; J trimming: 1 base; junction bases outside the gene matches: 16. The CDR3 totals 19 residues. This chain's CDR3 is CASSLGSGFGGSVSYEQYF. CDR3 bases: TGTGCCAGCAGCTTAGGGTCAGGGTTCGGGGGGTCGGTATCCTACGAGCAGTACTTC.

This sequence joins TRBV6-5 and TRBJ1-1; maybe TRBD1 (6 bases). Deletions cut 6 bases from V and 3 bases from J, with 14 bases between. This CDR3 has 14 amino acids. Germline lookup yields CDR1 MNHEY and CDR2 SVGAGI. CDR3 region: CASSPTGFDTEAFF. In DNA form, the CDR3 reads TGTGCCAGCAGCCCAACAGGGTTCGACACTGAAGCTTTCTTT.

CDR3 protein: CASSIGQSYEQYF. DNA of the CDR3: TGTGCCAGTAGTATTGGACAGTCCTACGAGCAGTACTTC. This chain joins TRBV19 and TRBJ2-7; D might be TRBD1 (6 bases). Per the germline V gene, CDR1 is LNHDA and CDR2 is SQIVND (reference sequence). V lost 3 bases, J lost 1 base, and 7 bases lay in between. CDR3 size: 13 residues.

CDR3 in DNA: TGTGCCAGCAGCTTTACAGGGGGGACTGAAGCTTTCTTT. Translating it yields CASSFTGGTEAFF. The rearrangement joins TRBV9 to TRBJ1-1; the match to TRBD1 covers 8 bases. CDR3 length equals 13 residues. Trimming removed 4 bases from V and 5 bases from J; junction bases left unmatched: 4. Germline CDR1 is SGDLS and CDR2 is YYNGEE.

The chain joins TRBV18 to TRBJ2-2; 9 bases fit TRBD1. This CDR3 has 16 amino acids. The germline V gene has CDR1 KGHSH and CDR2 LQKENI. V lost 3 bases, J lost 1 base, and 3 bases stayed unmatched. The CDR3: CASSPTGQGNTGELFF. The CDR3 DNA follows: TGTGCCAGCTCACCTACGGGACAGGGGAACACCGGGGAGCTGTTTTTT.

The chain recombines TRBV5-1 with TRBJ2-3; TRBD2 agrees at 13 bases. The CDR3 runs 18 residues. CDR1 is SGHRS, CDR2 YFSETQ, per germline. V trimming: 1 base; J trimming: 5 bases; junction bases outside the gene matches: 10. CDR3 protein: CASSLNPTSGGPIDTQYF. The CDR3 nucleotides read TGCGCCAGCAGCTTGAATCCGACTAGCGGGGGGCCGATAGATACGCAGTATTTT.

The rearrangement uses TRBV19 and TRBJ2-7; perhaps TRBD1 as D (6 bases). Between the trimmed V and J ends, which lost 5 bases and 1 base, there was a span of 9 bases. The CDR3 has 13 residues. CDR1 and CDR2 (germline): LNHDA, SQIVND (reference sequence). The DNA for the CDR3 is TGTGCCAGTAGTCATGACAGGTCCTACGAGCAGTACTTC. This sequence encodes CASSHDRSYEQYF.

This chain links TRBV28 with TRBJ1-6, with D tentatively TRBD1 (5 bases). The CDR3 totals 15 residues. The V gene's germline CDR1 is MDHEN and CDR2 SYDVKM. Trimming shortened V by 2 bases and J by 9 bases, and 14 bases separated the two germline ends. The CDR3 loop is CASSLQGLLGSPLHF. In DNA form, the CDR3 reads TGTGCCAGCAGTTTACAGGGCCTTTTGGGTTCACCCCTCCACTTT. The full variable domain, its missing parts supplied by reference TRBV28 and TRBJ1-6, is DVKVTQSSRYLVKRTGEKVFLECVQDMDHENMFWYRQDPGLGLRLIYFSYDVKMKEKGDIPEGYSVSREKKERFSLILESASTNQTSMYLCASSLQGLLGSPLHFGNGTRLTVT.

This sequence joins TRBV2 and TRBJ1-4; 9 positions agree with TRBD1. The trim removed 7 bases at V and 8 bases at J, leaving 11 bases unmatched. Germline CDR1 SNHLY, CDR2 FYNNEI. The CDR3 totals 15 residues. The CDR3 is CASNLQDRGGEKLFF. The CDR3 DNA reads TGTGCCAGCAACCTTCAGGACAGGGGAGGCGAAAAACTGTTTTTT.

This clone was found a few times. The V gene is TRBV9, the J gene TRBJ2-3, with D possibly matching TRBD2 (6 bases). The ends were cut back, 3 bases at V and 4 bases at J, with 15 bases in the middle. This CDR3 has 15 residues. From germline, CDR1 is SGDLS and CDR2 YYNGEE. CDR3: CASSASGTLADTQYF. The CDR3, as DNA: TGTGCCAGCAGCGCATCCGGGACTCTGGCAGATACGCAGTATTTT.

J is TRBJ1-5 and V is TRBV5-1, with D tentatively TRBD1 (5 bases). This CDR3 is built from 15 residues. V was pared by 0 bases and J by 7 bases, with 14 bases between. Germline V gives CDR1 SGHRS, CDR2 YFSETQ. Written as DNA, the CDR3 is TGCGCCAGCAGCTTGGAGGGGCAGGGCGGACAGCCCCAGCATTTT. This encodes CASSLEGQGGQPQHF.

This clone was seen only a few times. This chain uses TRBV24-1 with TRBJ1-5; the match to TRBD1 covers 8 bases. With 4 bases clipped from V and 2 bases from J, the junction kept 6 bases outside the gene matches. Germline V gives CDR1 KGHDR, CDR2 SFDVKD. This CDR3 has 16 residues. The CDR3 DNA is TGTGCCACCAGTGAGTCGACAGGGGTTGGCAATCAGCCCCAGCATTTT. Translated, it gives CATSESTGVGNQPQHF.

The rearrangement links TRBV11-2 to TRBJ1-1; D not certain. The CDR3 is 14 amino acids. V was trimmed by 4 bases and J by 2 bases, leaving 11 bases between them. CDR1 is SGHAT and CDR2 is FQNNGV in the germline V gene. The CDR3 spells CASSSSPFNTEAFF. DNA of the CDR3: TGTGCCAGCAGCTCTAGCCCTTTTAACACTGAAGCTTTCTTT.

The chain couples TRBV28 to TRBJ2-7; 10 nucleotides agree with TRBD1. This CDR3 has 16 amino acids. Losses at the gene ends were 5 bases for V and 3 bases for J; bases not matched to a gene: 10. Germline lookup yields CDR1 MDHEN and CDR2 SYDVKM. The CDR3 nucleotides read TGTGCCAGCAGTGAGTCCGGGACAGGGGAGGACTACGAGCAGTACTTC. It translates to CASSESGTGEDYEQYF. Using reference TRBV28 and TRBJ2-7 for the parts outside the CDR3, the full variable domain is DVKVTQSSRYLVKRTGEKVFLECVQDMDHENMFWYRQDPGLGLRLIYFSYDVKMKEKGDIPEGYSVSREKKERFSLILESASTNQTSMYLCASSESGTGEDYEQYFGPGTRLTVT.

This clone appeared a few times. This chain connects TRBV2 to TRBJ1-6, with D tentatively TRBD1 (6 bases). Germline V lookup: CDR1 SNHLY, CDR2 FYNNEI. V lost 4 bases to trimming and J lost 10 bases, with 17 bases between them. The CDR3 extends over 15 amino acids. The CDR3 spells CASSVVHRAGSPLHF. The CDR3 region has the DNA TGTGCCAGCAGTGTCGTCCACAGGGCAGGATCACCCCTCCACTTT.

This clone has just one count. This chain links TRBV6-5 with TRBJ2-5; 10 bases match TRBD2. The trim removed 7 bases at V and 1 base at J, leaving 6 bases unmatched. The germline CDR1 and CDR2 sequences are MNHEY and SVGAGI. The CDR3 is made up of 15 amino acids. The CDR3 bases are TGTGCCAGCATTTTTAGCGGGGGGAGCCAAGAGACCCAGTACTTC. This translates into CASIFSGGSQETQYF.

As regards this clone: Being one base from a much bigger clone, this may be a read error. The chain has TRBV4-1 and TRBJ2-1; 7 bases are a match to TRBD2. There are 14 residues in the CDR3. Germline V gives CDR1 MGHRA, CDR2 YSYEKL. The CDR3 region has the DNA TGCGCCCGCAGACGGCGCGGGGGAACCAATGAGCAGTTCTTC. This encodes CARRRRGGTNEQFF.

The chain joins TRBV19 to TRBJ2-3; D call uncertain. Germline V gives CDR1 LNHDA, CDR2 SQIVND (reference sequence). There are 12 residues in the CDR3. The V gene lost 7 bases and the J gene lost 2 bases, with 7 bases spanning the gap. As DNA, the CDR3 is TGTGCCAGTATAGACTTCACAGATACGCAGTATTTT. Amino acid sequence: CASIDFTDTQYF. Based on the CDR3 plus reference TRBV19 and TRBJ2-3, the full variable domain is DGGITQSPKYLFRKEGQNVTLSCEQNLNHDAMYWYRQDPGQGLRLIYYSQIVNDFQKGDIAEGYSVSREKKESFPLTVTSAQKNPTAFYLCASIDFTDTQYFGPGTRLTVL.

This chain links TRBV25-1 with TRBJ1-1; D might be TRBD1 (6 bases). The CDR3 is 15 residues long. Germline lookup yields CDR1 MGHDK and CDR2 SYGVNS. Between the trimmed V and J ends, which lost 2 bases and 2 bases, there was a span of 12 bases. The CDR3 spells CASSERLGTNTEAFF. DNA for the CDR3: TGTGCCAGCAGTGAACGCCTCGGGACAAACACTGAAGCTTTCTTT.

The J gene is TRBJ2-3, the V gene TRBV10-3; 12 positions agree with TRBD2. The CDR3 totals 15 residues. After removal of 4 bases from V and 2 bases from J, the junction contained 1 base not matched to a gene. Looked up from germline, CDR1 is ENHRY and CDR2 is SYGVKD. DNA for the CDR3: TGTGCCATCAGTGCTAGCGGGGGGGCCACAGATACGCAGTATTTT. It yields the protein CAISASGGATDTQYF.

This chain joins TRBV6-5 and TRBJ1-1, with 7 bases identical to TRBD1. This CDR3 has 14 residues. Germline lookup yields CDR1 MNHEY and CDR2 SVGAGI. Trimming at V came to 5 bases and at J to 6 bases, leaving 9 bases not matched to a gene. The CDR3 region is CASSIRDSYSEAFF. Written as DNA, the CDR3 is TGTGCCAGCAGTATTCGGGACAGCTATTCTGAAGCTTTCTTT.

V is TRBV2 and J is TRBJ1-3; D ambiguous. Germline CDR1 SNHLY, CDR2 FYNNEI. V was clipped by 4 bases and J by 3 bases, with 4 bases between them. The CDR3 has 12 amino acids. CDR3 sequence reads: CASSVNGNTIYF. CDR3 coding DNA: TGTGCCAGCAGTGTCAATGGAAACACCATATATTTT.